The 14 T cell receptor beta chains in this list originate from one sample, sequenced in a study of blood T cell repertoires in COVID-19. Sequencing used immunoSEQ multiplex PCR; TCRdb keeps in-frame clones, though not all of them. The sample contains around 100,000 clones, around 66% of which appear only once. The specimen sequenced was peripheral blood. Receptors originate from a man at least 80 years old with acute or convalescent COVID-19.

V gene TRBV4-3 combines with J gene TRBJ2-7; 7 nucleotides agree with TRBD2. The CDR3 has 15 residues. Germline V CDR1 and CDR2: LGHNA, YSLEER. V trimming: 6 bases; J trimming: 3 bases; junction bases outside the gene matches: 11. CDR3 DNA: TGCGCCAGCAGTTCAACCGGGACGGGGGGCTACGAGCAGTACTTC. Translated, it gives CASSSTGTGGYEQYF.

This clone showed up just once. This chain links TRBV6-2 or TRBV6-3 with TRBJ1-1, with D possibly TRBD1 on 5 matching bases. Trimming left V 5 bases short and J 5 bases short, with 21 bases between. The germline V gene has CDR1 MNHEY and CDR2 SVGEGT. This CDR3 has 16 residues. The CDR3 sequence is CASSPLPAGLRTEAFF. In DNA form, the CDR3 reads TGTGCCAGCAGTCCCCTCCCAGCGGGACTCCGTACTGAAGCTTTCTTT.

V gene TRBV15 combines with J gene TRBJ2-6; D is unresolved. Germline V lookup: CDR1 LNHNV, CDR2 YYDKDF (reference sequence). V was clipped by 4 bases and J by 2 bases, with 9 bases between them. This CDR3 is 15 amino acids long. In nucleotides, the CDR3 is TGTGCCACCAGCACCCTGGAGACTGGGGCCAACGTCCTGACTTTC. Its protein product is CATSTLETGANVLTF.

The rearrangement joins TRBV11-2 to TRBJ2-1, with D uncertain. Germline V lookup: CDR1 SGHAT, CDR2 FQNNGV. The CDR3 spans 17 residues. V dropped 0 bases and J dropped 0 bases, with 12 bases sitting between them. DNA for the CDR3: TGTGCCAGCAGCTTAGAGATCAGGCAGAGCTCCTACAATGAGCAGTTCTTC. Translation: CASSLEIRQSSYNEQFF.

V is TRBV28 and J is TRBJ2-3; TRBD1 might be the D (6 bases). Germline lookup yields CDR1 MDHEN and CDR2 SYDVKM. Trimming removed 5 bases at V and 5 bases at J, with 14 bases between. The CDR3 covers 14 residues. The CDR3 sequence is CASSTQGSQDTQYF. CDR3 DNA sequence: TGTGCCAGCAGTACACAGGGAAGTCAAGATACGCAGTATTTT.

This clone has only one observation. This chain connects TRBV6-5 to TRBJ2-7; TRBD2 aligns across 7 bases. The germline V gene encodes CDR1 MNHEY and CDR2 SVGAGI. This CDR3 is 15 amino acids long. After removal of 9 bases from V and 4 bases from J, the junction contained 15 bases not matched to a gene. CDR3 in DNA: TGTGCCAGTACCACTGGGGCTAGCGGACGTTACGAGCAGTACTTC. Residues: CASTTGASGRYEQYF.

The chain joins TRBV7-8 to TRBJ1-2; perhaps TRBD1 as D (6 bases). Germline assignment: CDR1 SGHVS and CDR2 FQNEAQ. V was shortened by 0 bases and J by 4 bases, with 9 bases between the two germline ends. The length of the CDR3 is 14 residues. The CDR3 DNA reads TGTGCCAGCAGCTTAGCGGGGACACCCTATGGCTACACCTTC. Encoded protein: CASSLAGTPYGYTF.

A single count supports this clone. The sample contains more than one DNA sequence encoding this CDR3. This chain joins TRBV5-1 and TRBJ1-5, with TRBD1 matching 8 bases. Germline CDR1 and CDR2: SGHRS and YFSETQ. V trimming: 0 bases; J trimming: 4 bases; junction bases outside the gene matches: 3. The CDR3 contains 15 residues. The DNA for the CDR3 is TGCGCCAGCAGCTTGGGGCAGGGGGCTAATCAGCCCCAGCATTTT. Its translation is CASSLGQGANQPQHF.

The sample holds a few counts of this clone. The CDR3, as DNA: TGTGCCAGCAGGTCCGGGACAGGGAATTCACCCCTCCACTTT. It translates to CASRSGTGNSPLHF. V is TRBV6-6 and J is TRBJ1-6; 9 bases are shared with TRBD1. The V segment lost 6 bases and the J segment 7 bases; nucleotides outside the gene matches: 4. The germline V gene encodes CDR1 MNHNY and CDR2 SVGAGI (reference sequence). This CDR3 is 14 amino acids long.

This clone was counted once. DNA of the CDR3: TGTGCCAGCGGCGTTACAGGGGCCCCTCTCACGGGCTACACCTTC. Protein product: CASGVTGAPLTGYTF. This chain joins TRBV7-2 and TRBJ1-2; TRBD1 agrees at 7 bases. Germline lookup yields CDR1 SGHTA and CDR2 FQGNSA. This CDR3 spans 15 amino acids. The V and J ends lost 8 bases and 8 bases, in that order; junction bases with no gene match: 17. Full variable domain (missing parts from reference TRBV7-2 and TRBJ1-2): GAGVSQSPSNKVTEKGKDVELRCDPISGHTALYWYRQSLGQGLEFLIYFQGNSAPDKSGLPSDRFSAERTGGSVSTLTIQRTQQEDSAVYLCASGVTGAPLTGYTFGSGTRLTVV.

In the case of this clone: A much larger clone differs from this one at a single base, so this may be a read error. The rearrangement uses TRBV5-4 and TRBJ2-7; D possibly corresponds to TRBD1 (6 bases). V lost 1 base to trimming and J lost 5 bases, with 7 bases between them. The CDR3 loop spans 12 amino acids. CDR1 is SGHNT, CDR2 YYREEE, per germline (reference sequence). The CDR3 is CASSLTGNEQYF. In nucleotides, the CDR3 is TGTGCCAGCAGCTTGACAGGGAACGAGCAGTACTTC. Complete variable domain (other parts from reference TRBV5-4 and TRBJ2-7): ETGVTQSPTHLIKTRGQQVTLRCSSQSGHNTVSWYQQALGQGPQFIFQYYREEENGRGNFPPRFSGLQFPNYSSELNVNALELDDSALYLCASSLTGNEQYFGPGTRLTVT.

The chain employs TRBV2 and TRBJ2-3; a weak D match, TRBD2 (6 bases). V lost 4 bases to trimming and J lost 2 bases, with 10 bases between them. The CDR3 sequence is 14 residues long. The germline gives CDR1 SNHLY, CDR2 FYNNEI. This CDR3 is CASSVSGYTDTQYF. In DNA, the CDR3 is TGTGCCAGCAGTGTTAGCGGATACACAGATACGCAGTATTTT.

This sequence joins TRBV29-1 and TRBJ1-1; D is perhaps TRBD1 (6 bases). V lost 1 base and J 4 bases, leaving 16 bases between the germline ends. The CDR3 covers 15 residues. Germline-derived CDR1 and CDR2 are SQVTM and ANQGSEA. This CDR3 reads CSVEGVQGQGTEAFF. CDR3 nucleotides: TGCAGCGTTGAAGGGGTACAGGGTCAGGGCACTGAAGCTTTCTTT.

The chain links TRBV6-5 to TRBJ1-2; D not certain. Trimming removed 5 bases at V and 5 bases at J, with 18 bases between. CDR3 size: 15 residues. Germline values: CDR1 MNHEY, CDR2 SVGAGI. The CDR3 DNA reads TGTGCCAGCAGTCGGACGGGGTTCGGAGGATATGGCTACACCTTC. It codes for CASSRTGFGGYGYTF.